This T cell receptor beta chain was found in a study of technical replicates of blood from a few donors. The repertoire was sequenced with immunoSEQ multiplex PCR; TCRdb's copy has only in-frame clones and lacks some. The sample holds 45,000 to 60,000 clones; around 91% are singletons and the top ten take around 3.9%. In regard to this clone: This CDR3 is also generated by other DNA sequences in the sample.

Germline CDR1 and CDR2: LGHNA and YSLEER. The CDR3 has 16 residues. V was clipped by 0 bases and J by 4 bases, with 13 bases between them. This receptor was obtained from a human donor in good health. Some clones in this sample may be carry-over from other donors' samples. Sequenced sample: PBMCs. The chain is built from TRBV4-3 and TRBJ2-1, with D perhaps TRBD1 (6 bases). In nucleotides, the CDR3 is TGCGCCAGCAGCCAAGAGGCGGACAGCTTTTACAATGAGCAGTTCTTC. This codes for CASSQEADSFYNEQFF.